Listed below are T cell receptor beta chains from one sample, sequenced in a study of blood T cell repertoires in COVID-19. Sequencing used immunoSEQ multiplex PCR; TCRdb keeps in-frame clones, though not all of them. In the table there are some 250,000 clones, around 89% of which are singletons. The specimen sequenced was peripheral blood. The receptors were sampled from a woman aged 40 to 50 who had recovered from COVID-19. CDR3s include the opening cysteine and the closing phenylalanine or tryptophan. D genes are given only for firm matches. Some rows mark clone size as missing; the rest say once, few, many or name a class of expanded clone.

TRBV9,NA,TRBJ1-1,NA,TGTGCCAGCAGCGGAGAACAGGGTTGGGGTGAAGCTTTCTTT,CASSGEQGWGEAFF
TRBV4-1,NA,TRBJ1-3,NA,TGCGCCAGCAGCCAAGAGGGGCCGAGCTCTGGAAACACCATATATTTT,CASSQEGPSSGNTIYF
TRBV10-3,TRBD2,TRBJ2-7,NA,TGTGCCATCAGTGGCGGACTAGCGGGAGGCCTGTACTTC,CAISGGLAGGLYF
TRBV5-6,NA,TRBJ2-1,NA,TGTGCCAGCAGCCGCCTAGTCTCGGGGGAGGATGAGCAGTTCTTC,CASSRLVSGEDEQFF
TRBV5-6,NA,TRBJ1-3,NA,TGTGCCAGCAGGGCGGCGTACTCTGGAAACACCATATATTTT,CASRAAYSGNTIYF
TRBV4-3,NA,TRBJ1-6,NA,TGCGCCAGCAGCCAAACGAGGGGGAATAATTCACCCCTCCACTTT,CASSQTRGNNSPLHF
TRBV6-2/TRBV6-3,TRBD2,TRBJ2-3,NA,TGTGCCAGCAGTTCCACCCCGGGGGGGGGCTATGGCACAGATACGCAGTATTTT,CASSSTPGGGYGTDTQYF
TRBV9,TRBD1,TRBJ1-1,NA,TGTGCCAGCAGCGCGACAGGGGGCATGAACACTGAAGCTTTCTTT,CASSATGGMNTEAFF
TRBV11-2,NA,TRBJ2-2,NA,TGTGCCAGCAGCAAGGGGGGGCTACTCACCGGGGAGCTGTTTTTT,CASSKGGLLTGELFF
TRBV30,NA,TRBJ2-7,NA,TGTGCCTGGAGTGTATCCCACTACGAGCAGTACTTC,CAWSVSHYEQYF
TRBV30,NA,TRBJ1-5,once,TGTGCCTGGAGCCCTTATAGCAATCAGCCCCAGCATTTT,CAWSPYSNQPQHF
TRBV19,TRBD2,TRBJ2-5,NA,TGTGCCAGTAGTAGGGGACTAGCGGGAGGTGGAAGGGCCCAGTACTTC,CASSRGLAGGGRAQYF
TRBV4-3,TRBD1,TRBJ2-1,NA,TGCGCCAGCAGCCAAGATAGTGGGTACAGGGGGATCAATGAGCAGTTCTTC,CASSQDSGYRGINEQFF
TRBV14,NA,TRBJ1-2,NA,TGTGCCAGCAGCCCCCTTGGGGGGGCAGGTGGCTACACCTTC,CASSPLGGAGGYTF
TRBV4-1,NA,TRBJ2-2,NA,TGCGCCAGCAGCGGTGTCGGGGGCACCGGGGAGCTGTTTTTT,CASSGVGGTGELFF
TRBV6-4,TRBD2,TRBJ2-3,NA,TGTGCCAGCAGTGACGTGGCGGGAGCCCCAGATACGCAGTATTTT,CASSDVAGAPDTQYF
TRBV27,TRBD1,TRBJ1-6,NA,TGTGCCAGCAGTGCCTGGACAGGGGTGAATTCACCCCTCCACTTT,CASSAWTGVNSPLHF
TRBV7-3,TRBD1,TRBJ1-2,NA,TGTGCCAGCAGCCCCCGTCCTTTGACAGGGGCGGACGGCTACACCTTC,CASSPRPLTGADGYTF
TRBV6-2/TRBV6-3,NA,TRBJ1-1,NA,TGTGCCAGCAGTCACCAACCGGGGGGAGGGAACACTGAAGCTTTCTTT,CASSHQPGGGNTEAFF
TRBV9,NA,TRBJ1-2,NA,TGTGCCAGCAGCCCTCACCGCGGGGCCTTC,CASSPHRGAF
TRBV11-2,NA,TRBJ2-3,NA,TGTGCCAGCAGCCCCCAGGGGCTAGCCTACACAGATACGCAGTATTTT,CASSPQGLAYTDTQYF
TRBV29-1,NA,TRBJ1-1,NA,TGCAGCGTGATAGCCACTGAAGCTTTCTTT,CSVIATEAFF
TRBV3-1/TRBV3-2,NA,TRBJ2-7,NA,TGTGCCAGCAGCCAGAGGGGGACGGGCTACGAGCAGTACTTC,CASSQRGTGYEQYF
TRBV7-9,NA,TRBJ1-4,few,TGTGCCAGCAGCAGCTCCAGGGAAAAACTGTTTTTT,CASSSSREKLFF
TRBV7-2,NA,TRBJ1-4,NA,TGTGCCAGCAGCCCCCGGAGTGGCGAAAAACTGTTTTTT,CASSPRSGEKLFF
TRBV19,NA,TRBJ2-5,NA,TGTGCCAGTAGTAGGCCCCAAGAGACCCAGTACTTC,CASSRPQETQYF
TRBV5-1,NA,TRBJ2-5,NA,TGCGCCAGCAGCGGGCAGGGTGCCCTCCAAGAGACCCAGTACTTC,CASSGQGALQETQYF
TRBV6-5,NA,TRBJ1-2,NA,TGTGCCGCACACAGCTCTACTAACTATGGCTACACCTTC,CAAHSSTNYGYTF
TRBV5-1,TRBD2,TRBJ2-2,NA,TGCGCCAGCAGCTGGGGACTAGCGGGAGGGTCACCCGGGGAGCTGTTTTTT,CASSWGLAGGSPGELFF
TRBV6-2/TRBV6-3,TRBD2,TRBJ2-3,NA,TGTGCCAGCAGTTTGCCCTGGCGGGAGGACTACACAGATACGCAGTATTTT,CASSLPWREDYTDTQYF
TRBV19,TRBD2,TRBJ2-3,NA,TGTGCCAGTACCCAGCTAGCGGGACTTGGCACAGATACGCAGTATTTT,CASTQLAGLGTDTQYF
TRBV7-9,NA,TRBJ1-6,NA,TGTGCCAGCAGGGCAGCGAATTCACCCCTCCACTTT,CASRAANSPLHF
TRBV18,TRBD1,TRBJ1-1,NA,TGTGCCAGCTCACAGAAGACAGGGGGGGTAGGGACTGAAGCTTTCTTT,CASSQKTGGVGTEAFF